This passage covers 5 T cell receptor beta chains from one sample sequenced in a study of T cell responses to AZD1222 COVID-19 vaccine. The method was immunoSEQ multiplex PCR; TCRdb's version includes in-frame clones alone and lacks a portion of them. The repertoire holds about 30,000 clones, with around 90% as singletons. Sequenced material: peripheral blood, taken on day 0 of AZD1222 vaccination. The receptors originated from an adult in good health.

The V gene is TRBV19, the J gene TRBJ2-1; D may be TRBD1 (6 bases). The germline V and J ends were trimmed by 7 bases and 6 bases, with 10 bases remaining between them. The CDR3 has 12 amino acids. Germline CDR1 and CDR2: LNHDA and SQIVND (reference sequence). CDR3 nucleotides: TGTGCCAGTATGGACAGAACCAATGAGCAGTTCTTC. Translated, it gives CASMDRTNEQFF. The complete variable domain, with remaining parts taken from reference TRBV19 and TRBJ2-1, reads DGGITQSPKYLFRKEGQNVTLSCEQNLNHDAMYWYRQDPGQGLRLIYYSQIVNDFQKGDIAEGYSVSREKKESFPLTVTSAQKNPTAFYLCASMDRTNEQFFGPGTRLTVL.

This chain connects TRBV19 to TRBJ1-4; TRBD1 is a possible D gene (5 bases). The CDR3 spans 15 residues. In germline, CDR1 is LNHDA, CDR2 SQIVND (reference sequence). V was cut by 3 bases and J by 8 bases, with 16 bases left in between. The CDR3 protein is CASSMLPGRNEKLFF. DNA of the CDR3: TGTGCCAGTAGTATGTTACCAGGGAGGAACGAAAAACTGTTTTTT. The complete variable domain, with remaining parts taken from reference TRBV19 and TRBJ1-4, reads DGGITQSPKYLFRKEGQNVTLSCEQNLNHDAMYWYRQDPGQGLRLIYYSQIVNDFQKGDIAEGYSVSREKKESFPLTVTSAQKNPTAFYLCASSMLPGRNEKLFFGSGTQLSVL.

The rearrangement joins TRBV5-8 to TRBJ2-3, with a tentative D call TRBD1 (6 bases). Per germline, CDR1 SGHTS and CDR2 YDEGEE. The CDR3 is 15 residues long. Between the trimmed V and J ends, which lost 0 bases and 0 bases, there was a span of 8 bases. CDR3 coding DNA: TGTGCCAGCAGCTTGGGACAGGAAAGCACAGATACGCAGTATTTT. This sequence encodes CASSLGQESTDTQYF.

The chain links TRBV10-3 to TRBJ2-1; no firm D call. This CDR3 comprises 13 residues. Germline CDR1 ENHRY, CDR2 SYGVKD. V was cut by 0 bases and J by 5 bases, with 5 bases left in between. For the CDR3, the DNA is TGTGCCATCAGTGAGTCACAGCACAATGAGCAGTTCTTC. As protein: CAISESQHNEQFF.

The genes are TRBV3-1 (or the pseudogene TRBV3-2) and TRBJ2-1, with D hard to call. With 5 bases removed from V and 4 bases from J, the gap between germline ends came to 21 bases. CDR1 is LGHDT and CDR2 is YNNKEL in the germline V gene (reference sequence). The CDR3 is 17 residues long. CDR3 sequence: CASSSRRSPTRYNEQFF. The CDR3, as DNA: TGTGCCAGCAGCTCCCGCAGGTCCCCAACGAGGTACAATGAGCAGTTCTTC.